The clone carrying this T cell receptor beta chain was recorded many times. Its matching antigen is unknown. The sample comes from a study of molecular identifiers for immune sequencing clone quantification. Across the whole study: Naive CD8 cell RNA, from roughly 20,000 or 100,000 cells, was split five ways in replicates, with four sequenced. Points from the study as a whole: Underestimation of highly expanded clone sizes could arise where identical TCR molecules share a barcode. Jurkat TCR RNA spiked in from one cell (amid roughly 970,000 naive cells) was reportedly detectable.

TCRdb passed the PCR reads through MiXCR, listing each CDR3 protein once. Of roughly 630,000 distinct CDR3 sequences listed, around 25% were seen once; the top ten hold 0.75% to 0.8%. CDR3 length equals 17 residues. The V and J ends lost 3 bases and 1 base respectively, with 19 bases between them. CDR1 is SGDLS, CDR2 YYNGEE, per germline. Input material: naive CD8+ T cells from blood, with Jurkat cell RNA spiked in. Subset in this sample: FACS-sorted CD8+CD4-CCR7+CD45RA+ naive T cells. The source is a human donor in good health. Some libraries in this study had Jurkat cell RNA spiked in. The chain recombines TRBV9 with TRBJ1-2, with D perhaps matching TRBD1 (5 bases). CDR3 sequence reads: CASSAEPPDSFNYGYTF. The CDR3 DNA follows: TGTGCCAGCAGCGCCGAACCGCCCGACAGTTTTAACTATGGCTACACCTTC.